This TCR beta chain was documented in a study of early T cells in non-severe SARS-CoV-2 infection. Background on the study: Sequencing was performed on bulk RNA from unsorted whole blood, leaving chains unpaired. Whole-study findings and limits: Reliance on VDJdb matching favored anti-spike CD8 responses; private and CD4 specificities were missed.

Individual cDNA molecules received unique molecular identifiers. One entry per CDR3 protein results from TCRdb running MiXCR on the 5' RACE reads. This sample has some 51,000 distinct CDR3 sequences, with 14% to 15% found just once. Germline V CDR1 and CDR2: SGHAT, FQNNGV. The length of the CDR3 is 13 residues. V lost 10 bases and J lost 3, with 12 bases in between. This clonotype occurred a few times. What it binds is unknown. V usage is TRBV11-2 and J usage is TRBJ2-2; no clear D gene. The origin of this receptor is an adult who was a healthcare worker with PCR-confirmed SARS-CoV-2 infection or an uninfected control (not recorded which). Here the sequenced sample was whole blood, taken at baseline. In DNA, the CDR3 is TGTGCCACTGGTGGGCAGTACACCGGGGAGCTGTTTTTT. Its protein is CATGGQYTGELFF.